This TCR beta chain derives from a study of post-analysis software for immune sequencing data. Study overall: Patients had relapsing-remitting, secondary progressive or progressive-relapsing multiple sclerosis; some lacked subtype. Study-wide results and caveats: When the samples were clustered directly with F measure, those that had been prepared in the same batch showed strong co-clustering. Multiple sclerosis patients showed significantly lower normalized Chao1 diversity than controls did. Among roughly five TRBV segments more frequent in patients than controls were TRBV5-6, TRBV5-1 and TRBV20-1.

This clonotype was detected only a few times. Its antigen remains unidentified. Unique molecular identifiers had been added to the TCR beta cDNA libraries. cDNA molecules numbering roughly 0.5 million came from approximately 1 to 10 million T cells. TCRdb analysed the PCR reads with MiXCR anew, one entry per CDR3 protein. The table records some 690,000 distinct CDR3 sequences, 55% to 60% of them present only once. Germline CDR1 is ENHRY and CDR2 is SYGVKD. Trimming stripped 3 bases from V and 1 base from J, with 13 bases between. The CDR3 loop spans 16 amino acids. This chain joins TRBV10-3 and TRBJ1-5; tentatively, D is TRBD1 (5 bases). The sequenced material came from blood. This sequence originates from a girl aged 2 to 10 with multiple sclerosis. The CDR3 protein is CAISDGWGLSNQPQHF. The CDR3 bases are TGTGCCATCAGTGATGGGTGGGGACTCAGCAATCAGCCCCAGCATTTT.